These 27 T cell receptor beta chains were all obtained from the same sample, sequenced in a study of technical replicates of blood from a few donors. TCRdb's table, derived via immunoSEQ multiplex PCR, lists solely in-frame clones and lacks some. The sample lists about 97,000 clones, roughly 95% seen once, with around 0.33% in the top ten. The source material was T cells isolated from PBMCs. The receptors shown here come from a human donor in good health.

The chain joins TRBV7-9 to TRBJ2-3; 9 bases align to TRBD2. The CDR3 runs to 13 residues. Germline trimming cut 9 bases from V and 0 bases from J; bases unmatched to any gene: 1. The germline CDR1 and CDR2 sequences are SEHNR and FQNEAQ (reference sequence). The CDR3 spells CASTSGSTDTQYF. The DNA of the CDR3 is TGTGCCAGTACTAGCGGGAGCACAGATACGCAGTATTTT.

The chain uses TRBV19 and TRBJ1-5, with TRBD1 matching 10 bases. The CDR3 runs to 18 residues. After removal of 7 bases from V and 1 base from J, the junction contained 13 bases not matched to a gene. Germline V lookup: CDR1 LNHDA, CDR2 SQIVND (reference sequence). The CDR3 sequence is CASTLWTGGSGSNQPQHF. The CDR3 coding sequence is TGTGCCAGTACGTTATGGACAGGGGGAAGCGGGAGCAATCAGCCCCAGCATTTT.

This chain joins TRBV2 and TRBJ1-3; 10 bases agree with TRBD1. With V trimmed by 6 bases and J by 10 bases, 6 bases remained unmatched. This CDR3 spans 13 amino acids. Germline V gives CDR1 SNHLY, CDR2 FYNNEI. In nucleotides, the CDR3 is TGTGCCAGCAGCGGGACAGGGGAAACAACCATATATTTT. Protein: CASSGTGETTIYF.

This sequence joins TRBV29-1 and TRBJ1-2; 7 bases match TRBD1. Germline V CDR1 and CDR2: SQVTM, ANQGSEA. Trimming took 6 bases from V and 2 from J; bases not matched to a gene: 9. The CDR3 loop spans 14 amino acids. CDR3 amino acids: CSVRPGTDNYGYTF. In DNA, the CDR3 is TGCAGCGTCCGCCCCGGGACAGACAACTATGGCTACACCTTC. Full variable domain (rest looked up from reference TRBV29-1 and TRBJ1-2): SAVISQKPSRDICQRGTSLTIQCQVDSQVTMMFWYRQQPGQSLTLIATANQGSEATYESGFVIDKFPISRPNLTFSTLTVSNMSPEDSSIYLCSVRPGTDNYGYTFGSGTRLTVV.

This chain links TRBV10-3 with TRBJ2-3, with D maybe TRBD2 (5 bases). There are 13 residues in the CDR3. Germline-derived CDR1 and CDR2 are ENHRY and SYGVKD. With 6 bases removed from V and 2 bases from J, the gap between germline ends came to 9 bases. The CDR3 DNA follows: TGTGCCATCAGAAAACTAGACACAGATACGCAGTATTTT. Translating it yields CAIRKLDTDTQYF.

The V gene is TRBV18, the J gene TRBJ2-6, with 7 nucleotides matching TRBD2. Per the germline V gene, CDR1 is KGHSH and CDR2 is LQKENI. V was pared by 2 bases and J by 2 bases, with 0 bases of the junction left unmatched. The CDR3 has 15 amino acids. The DNA for the CDR3 is TGTGCCAGCTCACCAGCGGGAGCTGGGGCCAACGTCCTGACTTTC. Its translation: CASSPAGAGANVLTF.

This rearrangement joins TRBV2 to TRBJ2-1; TRBD2 agrees at 13 bases. Germline CDR1 is SNHLY and CDR2 is FYNNEI. V was clipped by 5 bases and J by 7 bases; unmatched bases: 11. This CDR3 is built from 17 residues. CDR3 loop: CASSPLAGGPIPNEQFF. The CDR3 DNA reads as TGTGCCAGCAGTCCACTAGCGGGAGGGCCAATTCCGAATGAGCAGTTCTTC.

The rearrangement joins TRBV7-8 to TRBJ2-7; 7 nucleotides match TRBD1. CDR3 size: 15 residues. V gave up 5 bases and J gave up 3 bases; unmatched junction bases: 10. The V gene's germline CDR1 is SGHVS and CDR2 FQNEAQ. CDR3: CASSKETGNNYEQYF. As DNA, the CDR3 is TGTGCCAGCAGCAAAGAGACAGGGAACAACTACGAGCAGTACTTC. Filled out from reference TRBV7-8 and TRBJ2-7, the complete variable domain reads GAGVSQSPRYKVAKRGQDVALRCDPISGHVSLFWYQQALGQGPEFLTYFQNEAQLDKSGLPSDRFFAERPEGSVSTLKIQRTQQEDSAVYLCASSKETGNNYEQYFGPGTRLTVT.

This chain connects TRBV5-6 to TRBJ1-1; 7 nucleotides agree with TRBD1. V was pared by 5 bases and J by 8 bases, with 9 bases of the junction left unmatched. This CDR3 has 13 residues. The V gene's germline CDR1 is SGHDT and CDR2 YYEEEE. The CDR3 region is CASSSSPGQEAFF. The CDR3 region has the DNA TGTGCCAGCAGTTCCTCTCCGGGACAGGAAGCTTTCTTT.

The chain is built from TRBV9 and TRBJ2-1, with 8 nucleotides matching TRBD2. This CDR3 region has 15 residues. Germline CDR1 and CDR2: SGDLS and YYNGEE. The V segment lost 0 bases and the J segment 8 bases; nucleotides outside the gene matches: 7. The CDR3 is CASSVEGAGVDEQFF. DNA for the CDR3: TGTGCCAGCAGCGTAGAAGGAGCGGGAGTAGATGAGCAGTTCTTC.

J is TRBJ2-1 and V is TRBV18; 9 bases are a match to TRBD1. Germline CDR1 reads KGHSH; CDR2 reads LQKENI. V shed 6 bases, J shed 4 bases, and the junction held 4 bases outside the gene matches. This CDR3 comprises 14 residues. The CDR3 is CASSPGTGYNEQFF. DNA for the CDR3: TGTGCCAGCTCCCCCGGGACAGGGTACAATGAGCAGTTCTTC.

V gene TRBV27 combines with J gene TRBJ2-1; 10 bases agree with TRBD2. Per the germline V gene, CDR1 is MNHEY and CDR2 is SMNVEV (reference sequence). The CDR3 loop spans 17 amino acids. The V and J ends lost 2 bases and 2 bases, in that order; junction bases with no gene match: 6. The CDR3 here is CASSLPGLAAPYNEQFF. In nucleotides, the CDR3 is TGTGCCAGCAGTTTACCAGGACTAGCGGCCCCCTACAATGAGCAGTTCTTC.

In this sample, this clone turned up once. Other DNA sequences of this sample code for an identical CDR3. The V call is TRBV5-1, the J call TRBJ2-5; D is possibly TRBD2 (6 bases). Germline V gene data show CDR1 as SGHRS and CDR2 as YFSETQ. Trimming removed 1 base from V and 2 bases from J, with 9 bases in between. CDR3 length: 14 amino acids. Written as DNA, the CDR3 is TGCGCCAGCAGCTTGCCCGGGGGACAAGAGACCCAGTACTTC. Its translation: CASSLPGGQETQYF.

The chain links TRBV2 to TRBJ1-1, with TRBD1 as a possible D gene (6 bases). The CDR3 is 13 residues long. V shed 5 bases and J shed 0 bases, with 7 bases lying between them. Germline CDR1 is SNHLY and CDR2 is FYNNEI. The CDR3 here is CASSTGMNTEAFF. CDR3 DNA sequence: TGTGCCAGCAGTACAGGGATGAACACTGAAGCTTTCTTT.

V and J are TRBV4-1 and TRBJ1-1; D possibly corresponds to TRBD1 (5 bases). Trimming pared 0 bases from V and 5 bases from J, leaving 13 bases between. The CDR3 contains 15 residues. The germline gives CDR1 MGHRA, CDR2 YSYEKL. For the CDR3, the DNA is TGCGCCAGCAGCCAAGATCATGGGGCAGGGACTGAAGCTTTCTTT. Its protein is CASSQDHGAGTEAFF.

V and J are TRBV18 and TRBJ2-2; TRBD2 matches at 10 bases. V gave up 5 bases and J gave up 3 bases; unmatched junction bases: 3. CDR3 length: 15 amino acids. Germline assignment: CDR1 KGHSH and CDR2 LQKENI. Here the CDR3 reads CASSTGLADTGELFF. In DNA, the CDR3 is TGTGCCAGCTCAACAGGACTAGCGGACACCGGGGAGCTGTTTTTT.

The gene calls are TRBV28 and TRBJ1-2, with 8 positions matching TRBD1. Losses at the gene ends were 5 bases for V and 10 bases for J; bases not matched to a gene: 6. CDR1 is MDHEN and CDR2 is SYDVKM in the germline V gene. This CDR3 region has 12 residues. DNA of the CDR3: TGTGCCAGCAGTGCTCCAGGGGGCGCCTACACCTTC. This sequence encodes CASSAPGGAYTF.

The J gene is TRBJ1-1, the V gene TRBV7-6; 7 bases agree with TRBD1. The CDR3 sequence is 13 residues long. J lost 6 bases, V lost 5 bases, and 6 bases had no gene match. Germline CDR1 and CDR2: SGHVS and FNYEAQ. The CDR3 DNA reads TGTGCCAGCAGCGTGAACAGGGGCGCTGAAGCTTTCTTT. Translated: CASSVNRGAEAFF.

The rearrangement links TRBV10-1 to TRBJ2-3; no clear D. CDR3 length: 14 amino acids. CDR1 WNHNN and CDR2 SYGVQD come from the germline V gene (reference sequence). V lost 3 bases, J lost 3 bases, and 10 bases lay in between. The CDR3 loop is CASSDTTFTDTQYF. The CDR3 region has the DNA TGCGCCAGCAGTGACACGACATTTACAGATACGCAGTATTTT.

The chain uses TRBV6-1 and TRBJ2-7; 9 positions match TRBD1. The CDR3 is 14 residues long. The V segment lost 7 bases and the J segment 2 bases; nucleotides outside the gene matches: 6. Per germline, CDR1 MNHNS and CDR2 SASEGT. The CDR3: CASKYRGPTYEQYF. CDR3 bases: TGTGCCAGCAAGTACAGGGGGCCTACCTACGAGCAGTACTTC.

V usage is TRBV5-5 and J usage is TRBJ1-5; D is ambiguous. From germline, CDR1 is SGHKS and CDR2 YYEKEE (reference sequence). CDR3 length: 17 amino acids. Trimming stripped 1 base from V and 9 bases from J, with 23 bases between. The CDR3 nucleotides are TGTGCCAGCAGCTTGAGCGATGTGGACTGGGGTAAGGTGCCCCAGCATTTT. It specifies CASSLSDVDWGKVPQHF.

V gene TRBV27 combines with J gene TRBJ2-1, with 8 bases matching TRBD2. Germline-derived CDR1 and CDR2 are MNHEY and SMNVEV (reference sequence). The CDR3 totals 14 residues. The J segment lost 6 bases and the V segment lost 5 bases, leaving 6 bases of the junction unmatched. CDR3 bases: TGTGCCAGCAGTAGCGGGAGCTTTTTCAATGAGCAGTTCTTC. This gives the protein CASSSGSFFNEQFF.

The chain joins TRBV27 to TRBJ1-2; tentatively, D is TRBD1 (6 bases). This CDR3 comprises 14 residues. Germline loops: CDR1 MNHEY, CDR2 SMNVEV (reference sequence). With 3 bases removed from V and 4 bases from J, the gap between germline ends came to 12 bases. The CDR3 sequence is CASSFQGPPYGYTF. As DNA, the CDR3 is TGTGCCAGCAGTTTTCAGGGGCCTCCCTATGGCTACACCTTC.

The chain links TRBV10-1 to TRBJ1-1, with TRBD1 identical over 7 bases. J lost 8 bases, V lost 4 bases, and 16 bases had no gene match. CDR1 WNHNN and CDR2 SYGVQD come from the germline V gene (reference sequence). The CDR3 length is 16 residues. CDR3: CASSGGNRGARTEAFF. In DNA form, the CDR3 reads TGCGCCAGCAGTGGAGGAAACAGGGGTGCAAGGACCGAAGCTTTCTTT.

This clone has only one observation. The chain is built from TRBV7-9 and TRBJ1-2; 7 bases agree with TRBD1. This CDR3 has 16 residues. Germline-derived CDR1 and CDR2 are SEHNR and FQNEAQ (reference sequence). Trimming took 1 base from V and 3 from J; bases not matched to a gene: 8. The CDR3 DNA follows: TGTGCCAGCAGCTTAGGAGGTTACAGGGGAGACTATGGCTACACCTTC. It translates to CASSLGGYRGDYGYTF.

V usage is TRBV6-1 and J usage is TRBJ1-5; TRBD1 matches 8 bases. V was pared by 3 bases and J by 5 bases, with 12 bases of the junction left unmatched. CDR1 and CDR2 (germline): MNHNS, SASEGT. This CDR3 comprises 17 residues. The CDR3 sequence is CASSDVDRVRVDQPQHF. The CDR3, as DNA: TGTGCCAGCAGTGATGTGGACAGGGTCCGCGTTGATCAGCCCCAGCATTTT.

The chain recombines TRBV5-4 with TRBJ2-1, with a tentative D call TRBD2 (6 bases). CDR3 length: 14 residues. Germline V gene data show CDR1 as SGHNT and CDR2 as YYREEE (reference sequence). Trimming took off 5 bases at V and 0 bases at J, with 9 bases between the two ends. CDR3 nucleotide sequence: TGTGCCAGCAGTCCAGCGGGCTCCTACAATGAGCAGTTCTTC. It specifies CASSPAGSYNEQFF.